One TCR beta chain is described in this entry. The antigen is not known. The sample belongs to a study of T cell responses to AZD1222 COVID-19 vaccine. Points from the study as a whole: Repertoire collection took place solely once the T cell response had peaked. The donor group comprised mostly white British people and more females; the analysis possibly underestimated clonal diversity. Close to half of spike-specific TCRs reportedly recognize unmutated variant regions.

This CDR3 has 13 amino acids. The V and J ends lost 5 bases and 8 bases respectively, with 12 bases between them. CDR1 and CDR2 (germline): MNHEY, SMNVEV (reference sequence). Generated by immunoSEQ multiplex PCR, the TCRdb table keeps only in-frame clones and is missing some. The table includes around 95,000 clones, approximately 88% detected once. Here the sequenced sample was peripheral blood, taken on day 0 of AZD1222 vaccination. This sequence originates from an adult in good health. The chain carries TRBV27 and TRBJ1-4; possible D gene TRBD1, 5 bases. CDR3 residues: CASSRDWGEKLFF. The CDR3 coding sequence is TGTGCCAGCAGTCGGGACTGGGGGGAAAAACTGTTTTTT.